These 2 T cell receptor beta chains were sequenced from one sample in a study of PD-1 blockade in classical Hodgkin lymphoma. Clones were read by immunoSEQ multiplex PCR, and TCRdb kept only the in-frame ones, dropping some. This table holds about 84,000 clones, around 86% found once. Autologous stem cell transplantation was followed by relapse in every patient, and brentuximab vedotin exposure varied. The specimen was peripheral blood mononuclear cells (PBMCs), collected at baseline. These receptors originate from a human donor with classical Hodgkin lymphoma.

This clone was detected once. The CDR3, as DNA: TGTGCCAGCAGCGTAGCGGGGGAAGCTGGAAACACCATATATTTT. This codes for CASSVAGEAGNTIYF. J is TRBJ1-3 and V is TRBV9, with TRBD1 as a possible D gene (5 bases). The CDR3 runs 15 residues. The ends were cut back, 0 bases at V and 2 bases at J, with 9 bases in the middle. Per the germline V gene, CDR1 is SGDLS and CDR2 is YYNGEE.

DNA of the CDR3: TGCGCCAGCAGCCACGAGAGCTCCTACGAGCAGTACTTC. Its translation is CASSHESSYEQYF. The J gene is TRBJ2-7, the V gene TRBV4-3; no clear D gene. The germline V and J ends were trimmed by 3 bases and 0 bases, with 6 bases remaining between them. This CDR3 contains 13 residues. Germline V lookup: CDR1 LGHNA, CDR2 YSLEER.